The clone carrying this T cell receptor (beta chain) was counted only a few times. This sample was taken from a study of blood T cell repertoires in COVID-19. Study-wide context: There were acute and convalescent COVID-19 samples, and they came from the United States, Italy and Spain.

V was clipped by 1 base and J by 3 bases; unmatched bases: 5. CDR3 length: 15 residues. The germline CDR1 and CDR2 sequences are SEHNR and FQNEAQ (reference sequence). The table came from immunoSEQ multiplex PCR; TCRdb's copy has only in-frame clones and leaves some out. The sample lists some 94,000 clones; less than 75% were seen once. Material: peripheral blood. The clonotype originates from a woman aged 60 to 75 in a cohort sampled during active or convalescent COVID-19. This chain joins TRBV7-9 and TRBJ2-7; the match to TRBD1 covers 8 bases. The CDR3 bases are TGTGCCAGCAGCTTAGGGGCAGGGGGCTACTACGAGCAGTACTTC. It translates to CASSLGAGGYYEQYF.